This T cell receptor beta chain is drawn from a study of T cell responses to AZD1222 COVID-19 vaccine. Study findings and constraints: The study sampled repertoires only after the peak T cell response. Targeting of unmutated variant regions was reportedly seen in nearly half of spike-specific TCRs.

J was trimmed by 6 bases and V by 1 base; bases with no gene match: 5. Germline V gene lookup returns CDR1 MNHNS and CDR2 SASEGT. The CDR3 runs 14 residues. Measured with immunoSEQ multiplex PCR; TCRdb has only the in-frame clones, and not every one. The profile shows under 130,000 clones, just under 95% of them singletons. Of note for this clone: Its antigen is as yet unknown.

This TCR came from an adult in good health. Sample: peripheral blood, taken on day 0 of AZD1222 vaccination. V is TRBV6-1 and J is TRBJ1-2; 7 positions match TRBD1. CDR3 nucleotides: TGTGCCAGCAGTGAAGATAGGGGGCGTAATGGCTACACCTTC. Encoded protein: CASSEDRGRNGYTF.